These T cell receptor beta chains were read from a single sample in a study of blood T cell dynamics during melanoma immunotherapy. The repertoire was sequenced with immunoSEQ multiplex PCR; TCRdb's copy has only in-frame clones and lacks some. The sample has about 13,000 clones, over 85% seen once. Sequences were derived from blood, sampled from a patient treated with checkpoint blockade. All receptors derive from a human donor with melanoma. Each CDR3 is given with its conserved first and last residue. The order of the fields is clone size, V gene, J gene, D gene, CDR3 DNA, CDR3 protein. D genes are given only for firm matches. The size field is filled for only some rows; it gives once, few, many or a size class.

.	TRBV6-1	TRBJ1-1	.	TGTGCCAGCAGTGAGTCGGTACCCGTGGAAGCTTTCTTT	CASSESVPVEAFF
.	TRBV6-1	TRBJ2-7	.	TGTGCCAGCAGTGAAGTCGACAGCACCTACGAGCAGTACTTC	CASSEVDSTYEQYF
.	TRBV19	TRBJ2-1	TRBD1	TGTGCCAGTAGTAAGCAGGGGGACAACTACAATGAGCAGTTCTTC	CASSKQGDNYNEQFF
once	TRBV28	TRBJ2-1	TRBD2	TGTGCCAGCAGCCTGCTAACCCTGACTAGCGGGAGTTCAAGAACAAATGAGCAGTTCTTC	CASSLLTLTSGSSRTNEQFF
.	TRBV9	TRBJ2-2	.	TGTGCCAGCAGCCCCAGTACAGCGAACACCGGGGAGCTGTTTTTT	CASSPSTANTGELFF
.	TRBV19	TRBJ2-5	.	TGTGCCAGTAGTATCAGGACCCTTGGTCGGGGAGAGACCCAGTACTTC	CASSIRTLGRGETQYF
.	TRBV6-5	TRBJ1-3	.	TGTGCCAGCAGTTACCTCGGGTCCTCTGGAAACACCATATATTTT	CASSYLGSSGNTIYF
.	TRBV2	TRBJ1-2	.	TGTGCCAGCAGTGGGACCCTCTATGGCTACACCTTC	CASSGTLYGYTF
.	TRBV5-1	TRBJ2-1	.	TGCGCCAGCAGCTTGGATTGGCAGGAGCAGTTCTTC	CASSLDWQEQFF
.	TRBV7-9	TRBJ2-2	.	TGTGCCAGCAGTCCGGGGCTAGCTTACACCGGGGAGCTGTTTTTT	CASSPGLAYTGELFF
.	TRBV19	TRBJ2-7	TRBD1	TGTGCCAGTAGTCCGGCAGGGGGATACGAGCAGTACTTC	CASSPAGGYEQYF
few	TRBV5-3	TRBJ1-5	.	TGTGCCAGAAGCTTTGTAGGGGGGGAAGGGCCCCAGCATTTT	CARSFVGGEGPQHF
.	TRBV10-2	TRBJ2-7	.	TGCGCCAGCAGGAGGGACTACGAGCAGTACTTC	CASRRDYEQYF
once	TRBV27	TRBJ1-6	.	TGTGCCAGCAACGTACAGGGCCCGAATTCACCCCTCCACTTT	CASNVQGPNSPLHF
.	TRBV7-2	TRBJ1-5	.	TGTGCCAGCAGCTTAGTCGGAGGGAATAGCAATCAGCCCCAGCATTTT	CASSLVGGNSNQPQHF
few	TRBV18	TRBJ2-2	.	TGTGCCAGCTCACCTTCGGTCGGGGAGCTGTTTTTT	CASSPSVGELFF
.	TRBV19	TRBJ1-5	.	TGTGCCAGTAGTATAGTCACAGTTAGCAACCAGCCCCAGCATTTT	CASSIVTVSNQPQHF
.	TRBV6-5	TRBJ2-1	.	TGTGCCAGCACCCAAACTGGGCCTTACAATGAGCAGTTCTTC	CASTQTGPYNEQFF
.	TRBV19	TRBJ1-5	TRBD1	TGTGCCAGTAGTGACCAGGGGGGCGCCCAGCCCCAGCATTTT	CASSDQGGAQPQHF
.	TRBV5-4	TRBJ2-3	.	TGTGCCAGCAGCTTTACAGGTTCGAGCACAGATACGCAGTATTTT	CASSFTGSSTDTQYF
.	TRBV2	TRBJ2-2	.	TGTGCCAGCAGTAGGCGGGTGAACACCGGGGAGCCGTTTTTT	CASSRRVNTGEPFF
.	TRBV30	TRBJ2-7	.	TGTGCCTGGAGTACTACTACCTACGAGCAGTACTTC	CAWSTTTYEQYF
.	TRBV6-1	TRBJ1-1	TRBD1	TGTGCCGGCAGTGTCTCAGGGGGCGCCACTGAAGCTTTCTTT	CAGSVSGGATEAFF
.	TRBV19	TRBJ2-3	.	TGTGCCAGTAGTATAGGGGGTAGAGAGGGAGATACGCAGTATTTT	CASSIGGREGDTQYF
.	TRBV19	TRBJ2-2	TRBD2	TGTGCCAGTAGTATGGCATCAGCGGGAGTAGGTACCGGGGAGCTGTTTTTT	CASSMASAGVGTGELFF
.	TRBV18	TRBJ1-1	.	TGTGCCAGCTCACAGGGGGTGGCGGACACTGAAGCTTTCTTT	CASSQGVADTEAFF
.	TRBV2	TRBJ2-3	TRBD2	TGTGCCAGCAGTGACTTCGACTCGGGGACTAGCAGCACAGATACGCAGTATTTT	CASSDFDSGTSSTDTQYF
few	TRBV7-9	TRBJ2-7	.	TGTGCCAGCAGCCAGGGGACTCGAGAAGAGCAGTACTTC	CASSQGTREEQYF
.	TRBV14	TRBJ2-1	.	TGTGCCAGCAGCCTCCTAGAGGGGGTGGGGGACAATGAGCAGTTCTTC	CASSLLEGVGDNEQFF
.	TRBV5-4	TRBJ1-2	.	TGTGCCAGCAGCCCGTTAAGGTTGGCCTATGGCTACACCTTC	CASSPLRLAYGYTF
few	TRBV7-7	TRBJ2-7	.	TGTGCTAGCAGCCCCGGACTCCTCCAGCGCGAGCAGTACTTC	CASSPGLLQREQYF
.	TRBV5-5	TRBJ2-7	.	TGTGCCAGCAGCTTGGGTGCGGAGAGCTCCTACGAGCAGTACTTC	CASSLGAESSYEQYF
few	TRBV4-1	TRBJ1-2	TRBD1	TGCGCCAGCAGCCAAGATGGGAGGGGACAGCCGATCTATGGCTACACCTTC	CASSQDGRGQPIYGYTF
once	TRBV4-3	TRBJ2-2	TRBD2	TGCGCCAGCAGCCAAGAAGGAATTTACTCTAGCGGGAGGGCAAACACCGGGGAGCTGTTTTTT	CASSQEGIYSSGRANTGELFF
.	TRBV5-1	TRBJ2-2	TRBD2	TGCGCCAGCAGCTTAGGGGTCCCGGGAGGGCCCTTCACCTCGAACACCGGGGAGCTGTTTTTT	CASSLGVPGGPFTSNTGELFF
.	TRBV5-1	TRBJ2-7	TRBD2	TGCGCCAGCAGCTTGGAAGCGGGAGGGCCCTACGAGCAGTACTTC	CASSLEAGGPYEQYF
once	TRBV7-3	TRBJ2-7	.	TGTGCCAGCAGCTACGCCGCTGGGTCCTACGAGCAGTACTTC	CASSYAAGSYEQYF